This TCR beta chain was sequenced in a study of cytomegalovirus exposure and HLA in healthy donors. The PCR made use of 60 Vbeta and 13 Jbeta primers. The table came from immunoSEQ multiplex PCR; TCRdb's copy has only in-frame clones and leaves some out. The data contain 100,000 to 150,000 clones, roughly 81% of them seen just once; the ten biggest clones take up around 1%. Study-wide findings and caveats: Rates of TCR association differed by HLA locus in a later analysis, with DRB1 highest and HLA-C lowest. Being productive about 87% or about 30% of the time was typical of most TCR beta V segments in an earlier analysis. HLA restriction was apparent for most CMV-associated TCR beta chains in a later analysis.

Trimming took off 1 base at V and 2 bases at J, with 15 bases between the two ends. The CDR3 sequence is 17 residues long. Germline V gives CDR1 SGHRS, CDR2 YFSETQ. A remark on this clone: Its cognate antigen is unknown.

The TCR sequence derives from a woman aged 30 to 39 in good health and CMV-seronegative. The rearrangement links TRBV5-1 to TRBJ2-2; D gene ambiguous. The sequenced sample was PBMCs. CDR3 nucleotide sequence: TGCGCCAGCAGCTTGCTAGTCTCGGCAGTAAACACCGGGGAGCTGTTTTTT. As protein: CASSLLVSAVNTGELFF. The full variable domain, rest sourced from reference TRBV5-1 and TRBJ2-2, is KAGVTQTPRYLIKTRGQQVTLSCSPISGHRSVSWYQQTPGQGLQFLFEYFSETQRNKGNFPGRFSGRQFSNSRSEMNVSTLELGDSALYLCASSLLVSAVNTGELFFGEGSRLTVL.